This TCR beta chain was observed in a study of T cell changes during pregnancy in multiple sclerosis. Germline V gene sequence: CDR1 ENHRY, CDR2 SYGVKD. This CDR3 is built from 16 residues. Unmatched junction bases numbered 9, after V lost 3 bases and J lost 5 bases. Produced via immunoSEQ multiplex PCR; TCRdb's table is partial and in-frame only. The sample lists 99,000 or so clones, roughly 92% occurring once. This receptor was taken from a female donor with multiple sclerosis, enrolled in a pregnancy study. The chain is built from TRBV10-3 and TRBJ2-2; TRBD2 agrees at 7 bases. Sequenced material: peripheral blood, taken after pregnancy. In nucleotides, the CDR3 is TGTGCCATCAGTGATGTCCGGGGGGAGAGTACCGGGGAGCTGTTTTTT. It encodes CAISDVRGESTGELFF.